A single sample gave rise to the 21 T cell receptor beta chains below, sequenced in a study of blood T cells in healthy people across ages. A second about 6 to 12 cycle PCR used barcoded and J-beta primers. TCRdb redid the calling of the 5' RACE reads with MiXCR, one entry per CDR3 protein. Of approximately 800,000 distinct CDR3 sequences detected, about 34% appear once; the ten largest clones hold over 10%. The sequenced material came from blood. These receptors all come from a man between 18 and 35 years old in good health.

This chain joins TRBV7-2 and TRBJ1-2, with 7 nucleotides matching TRBD1. Losses at the gene ends were 5 bases for V and 6 bases for J; bases not matched to a gene: 9. The CDR3 length is 14 residues. Germline values: CDR1 SGHTA, CDR2 FQGNSA. The CDR3 protein is CASSGRVTGNGYTF. CDR3 DNA: TGTGCCAGCAGCGGGCGAGTGACAGGGAATGGCTACACCTTC.

J is TRBJ2-1 and V is TRBV6-4; 8 bases agree with TRBD2. Germline CDR1 and CDR2: MRHNA and SNTAGT. This CDR3 spans 17 amino acids. With 5 bases clipped from V and 0 bases from J, the junction kept 9 bases outside the gene matches. CDR3 DNA: TGTGCCAGCAGTCGTTCTAGCGGGTTCGGCTCCTACAATGAGCAGTTCTTC. Amino acid sequence: CASSRSSGFGSYNEQFF.

This clonotype was observed a handful of times. The rearrangement links TRBV10-3 to TRBJ2-2, with D perhaps assigned TRBD1 or TRBD2 (5 bases each). Between the trimmed V and J ends, which lost 0 bases and 7 bases, there was a span of 12 bases. Per the germline V gene, CDR1 is ENHRY and CDR2 is SYGVKD. The CDR3 loop spans 15 amino acids. The CDR3 region has the DNA TGTGCCATCAGTGAGTCGACTAAGGGGCACGGGGAGCTGTTTTTT. It encodes CAISESTKGHGELFF.

Points on this clonotype: A much larger clonotype is one base distant, so this may be a read error. This chain uses TRBV12-3 or TRBV12-4 with TRBJ1-1; no definite D call. The CDR3 has 16 amino acids. Trimming stripped 3 bases from V and 1 base from J, with 15 bases between. The CDR3 region is CASSFVFTPRNTEAFF. CDR3 nucleotides: TGTGCCAGCAGTTTCGTATTTACACCCCGGAACACTGAAGCTTTCTTT.

V gene TRBV5-1 combines with J gene TRBJ2-5; D unresolved. Per germline, CDR1 SGHRS and CDR2 YFSETQ. The CDR3 totals 15 residues. The V end was cut by 3 bases, the J end by 5 bases, with 17 bases between. CDR3 in DNA: TGCGCCAGCAGCTCCTTTCGTGGTGCGAAGGAGACCCAGTACTTC. Its translation: CASSSFRGAKETQYF.

This clonotype came up once. Being one base from a much bigger clone, this may be a read error. The chain has TRBV11-2 and TRBJ2-7; no firm D call. The CDR3 consists of 12 residues. Germline CDR1 SGHAT, CDR2 FQNNGV. Trimming took 7 bases from V and 4 from J, leaving 11 bases between them. This CDR3 is CASNLDLYEQYF. DNA of the CDR3: TGTGCCAGCAACCTGGATCTTTACGAGCAGTACTTC.

This clonotype occurred many times. This chain connects TRBV18 to TRBJ2-1; D unclear. V was cut by 3 bases and J by 8 bases, with 11 bases left in between. This CDR3 contains 13 residues. Per the germline V gene, CDR1 is KGHSH and CDR2 is LQKENI. The CDR3 region is CASSPGNGHEQFF. CDR3 sequence (DNA): TGTGCCAGCTCACCGGGGAATGGCCATGAGCAGTTCTTC. The full variable domain, rest sourced from reference TRBV18 and TRBJ2-1, is NAGVMQNPRHLVRRRGQEARLRCSPMKGHSHVYWYRQLPEEGLKFMVYLQKENIIDESGMPKERFSAEFPKEGPSILRIQQVVRGDSAAYFCASSPGNGHEQFFGPGTRLTVL.

This clonotype has a handful of counts. This chain joins TRBV12-3 or TRBV12-4 and TRBJ1-3; tentatively, D is TRBD1 (5 bases). The V gene lost 3 bases and the J gene lost 2 bases, with 11 bases spanning the gap. The CDR3 has 15 amino acids. This CDR3 is CASSFVVGPGNTIYF. The CDR3 DNA follows: TGTGCCAGCAGTTTCGTGGTGGGGCCTGGAAACACCATATATTTT.

Only a few counts were recorded for this clonotype. The chain is built from TRBV7-2 and TRBJ2-5; tentative D call: TRBD1 (7 bases). The last part of the DNA fits TRBJ2-7 better; the J call may be wrong. This CDR3 is built from 16 residues. CDR1 SGHTA and CDR2 FQGNSA come from the germline V gene. This CDR3 is CASSYQGGRVYYEQYF. The DNA for the CDR3 is TGTGCCAGCAGCTATCAGGGGGGACGGGTCTACTACGAGCAGTACTTC.

Concerning this clonotype: This may arise from a read error, as a much more abundant clone is one base away. The V gene is TRBV7-8, the J gene TRBJ2-5, with D unclear. Germline V gene lookup returns CDR1 SGHVS and CDR2 FQNEAQ. V lost 1 base to trimming and J lost 5 bases, with 5 bases between them. This CDR3 has 12 residues. In DNA, the CDR3 is TGTGCCAGCAGCTTAGAGATGGAGACCCAGTACTTC. Translating gives CASSLEMETQYF.

Only a few counts were recorded for this clonotype. The chain links TRBV4-3 to TRBJ2-7; D is possibly TRBD1 or TRBD2 (5 bases each). The germline gives CDR1 LGHNA, CDR2 YSLEER. With 0 bases removed from V and 7 bases from J, the gap between germline ends came to 19 bases. This CDR3 contains 16 residues. The CDR3 reads CASSQDGGGPRSEQYF. In DNA, the CDR3 is TGCGCCAGCAGCCAAGATGGGGGTGGCCCACGGAGTGAGCAGTACTTC.

This chain joins TRBV27 and TRBJ2-1, with 9 bases lining up with TRBD2. CDR3 length equals 14 residues. CDR1 and CDR2 from the germline V gene are MNHEY and SMNVEV (reference sequence). V was clipped by 6 bases and J by 2 bases; unmatched bases: 2. CDR3 bases: TGTGCCAGCAGCGTAGCGGGGGCCTACAATGAGCAGTTCTTC. It encodes CASSVAGAYNEQFF.

The genes are TRBV12-3 or TRBV12-4 and TRBJ2-5, with TRBD2 matching 8 bases. The V and J ends lost 5 bases and 2 bases, in that order; junction bases with no gene match: 7. The CDR3 extends over 15 amino acids. CDR3 bases: TGTGCCAGCAGTCAAAGCGGGGGACTGCAAGAGACCCAGTACTTC. This sequence encodes CASSQSGGLQETQYF.

V usage is TRBV19 and J usage is TRBJ2-4; 7 positions agree with TRBD1. The end of the DNA aligns better with TRBJ2-7, so the J call may be wrong. CDR3 size: 13 residues. Germline V gene lookup returns CDR1 LNHDA and CDR2 SQIVND (reference sequence). The CDR3: CASSNRGNYEQYF. CDR3 sequence (DNA): TGTGCCAGTAGCAACAGGGGCAACTACGAGCAGTACTTC.

This clonotype was observed at least ten times. The chain joins TRBV29-1 to TRBJ2-5; D remains unclear. The CDR3 has 10 amino acids. The V gene lost 5 bases and the J gene lost 5 bases, with 6 bases spanning the gap. In germline, CDR1 is SQVTM, CDR2 ANQGSEA. CDR3 nucleotide sequence: TGCAGCGTTTTTAGGGAGACCCAGTACTTC. It is translated as CSVFRETQYF.

This chain joins TRBV29-1 and TRBJ2-7; D may be TRBD1 or TRBD2 (5 bases each). V lost 3 bases to trimming and J lost 9 bases, with 15 bases between them. This CDR3 region has 12 residues. CDR1 is SQVTM and CDR2 is ANQGSEA in the germline V gene. The CDR3 loop reads CSVEGPAYAQYF. CDR3 bases: TGCAGCGTTGAGGGACCTGCCTATGCGCAGTACTTC.

This sequence joins TRBV5-1 and TRBJ2-7; a possible D gene is TRBD1 (6 bases). Trimming took 4 bases from V and 3 from J, leaving 11 bases between them. This CDR3 contains 13 residues. CDR1 and CDR2 from the germline V gene are SGHRS and YFSETQ. This chain's CDR3 is CASSRVGGYEQYF. DNA of the CDR3: TGCGCCAGCAGCCGGGTAGGGGGCTACGAGCAGTACTTC.

This clonotype was seen more than once but under ten times. The chain couples TRBV6-5 to TRBJ2-3; D is perhaps TRBD1 (5 bases). The CDR3 runs 13 residues. Trimming took off 5 bases at V and 4 bases at J, with 10 bases between the two ends. From germline, CDR1 is MNHEY and CDR2 SVGAGI. DNA for the CDR3: TGTGCCAGCAGTCCCACCAGGGCAGATACGCAGTATTTT. This sequence encodes CASSPTRADTQYF.

This clonotype was counted ten times or more. The chain combines TRBV20-1 with TRBJ2-3; 9 bases are shared with TRBD2. The CDR3 has 16 amino acids. After removal of 0 bases from V and 6 bases from J, the junction contained 10 bases not matched to a gene. Germline V CDR1 and CDR2: DFQATT, SNEGSKA (reference sequence). CDR3 residues: CSARDLNGLAGDTQYF. DNA for the CDR3: TGCAGTGCTAGAGATCTTAATGGGCTAGCGGGGGATACGCAGTATTTT.

This clonotype was detected a few times. CDR3 bases: TGTGCCAGCAGCCCTATCCCAGGTAGCACAGATACGCAGTATTTT. Translation gives CASSPIPGSTDTQYF. The rearrangement links TRBV14 to TRBJ2-3, with no clear D. Germline CDR1 and CDR2: SGHDN and FVKESK. V was trimmed by 4 bases and J by 0 bases, leaving 11 bases between them. CDR3 length: 15 amino acids.

This clonotype showed up just a few times. The rearrangement links TRBV2 to TRBJ2-5; no firm D call. The CDR3 sequence is 14 residues long. Germline CDR1 and CDR2: SNHLY and FYNNEI. V was cut by 0 bases and J by 11 bases, with 16 bases left in between. The CDR3 sequence is CASSEATPINGQYF. CDR3 nucleotide sequence: TGTGCCAGCAGTGAAGCGACTCCTATTAATGGGCAGTACTTC.